The clone carrying this TCR beta chain has just a few counts. These data originate in a study of blood T cell repertoires in COVID-19. Looking at the study overall: Acute and convalescent COVID-19 specimens originated in the United States, Italy and Spain. From T cells, B-cell-depleted T cells, or PBMCs came the material, which was cDNA or gDNA.

The table came from immunoSEQ multiplex PCR; TCRdb's copy has only in-frame clones and leaves some out. Counted here are some 100,000 clones, over 75% occurring once; the ten biggest clones make up roughly an eighth. The specimen was peripheral blood. This TCR was sampled from a human donor in a cohort sampled during active COVID-19.

The CDR3 coding sequence is TGTGCCAGCAGCGTTTTAGCTAGCGGGGGGAATGAGCAGTTCTTC. As protein: CASSVLASGGNEQFF. The rearrangement links TRBV9 to TRBJ2-1; TRBD2 matches 11 bases. With V trimmed by 2 bases and J by 7 bases, 5 bases remained unmatched. Per the germline V gene, CDR1 is SGDLS and CDR2 is YYNGEE. CDR3 length: 15 amino acids.